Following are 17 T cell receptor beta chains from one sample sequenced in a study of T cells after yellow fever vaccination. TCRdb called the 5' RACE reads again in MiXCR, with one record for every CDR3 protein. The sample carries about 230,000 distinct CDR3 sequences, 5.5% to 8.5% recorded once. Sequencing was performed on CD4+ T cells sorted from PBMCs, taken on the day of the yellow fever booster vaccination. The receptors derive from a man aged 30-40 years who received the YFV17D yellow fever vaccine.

CDR3 protein: CASSHSGGETQYF. The DNA for the CDR3 is TGTGCCAGCAGCCATTCAGGAGGGGAGACCCAGTACTTC. The rearrangement joins TRBV14 to TRBJ2-5; D perhaps matches TRBD2 (6 bases). Trimming took off 3 bases at V and 5 bases at J, with 10 bases between the two ends. Germline V CDR1 and CDR2: SGHDN, FVKESK. The CDR3 sequence is 13 residues long. Variable domain in full (rest from reference TRBV14 and TRBJ2-5): EAGVTQFPSHSVIEKGQTVTLRCDPISGHDNLYWYRRVMGKEIKFLLHFVKESKQDESGMPNNRFLAERTGGTYSTLKVQPAELEDSGVYFCASSHSGGETQYFGPGTRLLVL.

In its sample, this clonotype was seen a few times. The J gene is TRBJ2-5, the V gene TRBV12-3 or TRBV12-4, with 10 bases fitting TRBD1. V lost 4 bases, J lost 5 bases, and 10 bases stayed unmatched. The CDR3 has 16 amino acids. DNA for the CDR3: TGTGCCAGCAGTTCAAAACAGAGACAGGGGGCGGAGACCCAGTACTTC. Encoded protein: CASSSKQRQGAETQYF.

CDR3 coding DNA: TGTGCCTCCCCGGGGGTCGGGAGCACAGATACGCAGTATTTT. Its protein is CASPGVGSTDTQYF. The chain recombines TRBV30 with TRBJ2-3; D possibly corresponds to TRBD2 (6 bases). CDR1 is GTSNPN, CDR2 SVGIG, per germline (reference sequence). There are 14 residues in the CDR3. V lost 7 bases and J 0 bases, leaving 14 bases between the germline ends.

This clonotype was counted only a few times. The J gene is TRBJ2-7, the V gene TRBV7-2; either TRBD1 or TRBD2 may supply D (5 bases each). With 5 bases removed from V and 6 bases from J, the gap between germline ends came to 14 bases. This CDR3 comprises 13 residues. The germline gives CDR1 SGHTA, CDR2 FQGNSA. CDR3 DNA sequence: TGTGCCAGCAGCCCAATCCGGGGACCCGAGCAGTACTTC. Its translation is CASSPIRGPEQYF.

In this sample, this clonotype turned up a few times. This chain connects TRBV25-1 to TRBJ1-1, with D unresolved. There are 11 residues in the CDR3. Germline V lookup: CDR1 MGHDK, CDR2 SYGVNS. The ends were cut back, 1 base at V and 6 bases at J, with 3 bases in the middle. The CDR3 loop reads CASSELAEAFF. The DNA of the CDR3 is TGTGCCAGCAGTGAATTGGCTGAAGCTTTCTTT.

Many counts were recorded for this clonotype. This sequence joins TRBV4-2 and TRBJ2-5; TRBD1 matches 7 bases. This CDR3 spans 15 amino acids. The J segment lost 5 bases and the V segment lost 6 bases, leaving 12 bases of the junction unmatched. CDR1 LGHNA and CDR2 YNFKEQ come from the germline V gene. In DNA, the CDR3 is TGTGCCAGCAGACCAGAACAGGGGACGGTGGAGACCCAGTACTTC. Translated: CASRPEQGTVETQYF.

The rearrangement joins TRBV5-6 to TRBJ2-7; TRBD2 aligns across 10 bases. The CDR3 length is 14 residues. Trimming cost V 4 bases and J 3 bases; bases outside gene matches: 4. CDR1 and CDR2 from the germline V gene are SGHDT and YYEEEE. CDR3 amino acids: CASSRRLAGYEQYF. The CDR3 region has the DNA TGTGCCAGCAGCCGACGACTAGCGGGCTACGAGCAGTACTTC.

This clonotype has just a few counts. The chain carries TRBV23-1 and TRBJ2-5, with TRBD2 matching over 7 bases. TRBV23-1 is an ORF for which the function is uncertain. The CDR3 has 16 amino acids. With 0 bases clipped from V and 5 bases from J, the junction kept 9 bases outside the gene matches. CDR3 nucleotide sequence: TGCGCCAGCAGTCAATCCCGGCGGGAGAGGGATGAGACCCAGTACTTC. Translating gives CASSQSRRERDETQYF.

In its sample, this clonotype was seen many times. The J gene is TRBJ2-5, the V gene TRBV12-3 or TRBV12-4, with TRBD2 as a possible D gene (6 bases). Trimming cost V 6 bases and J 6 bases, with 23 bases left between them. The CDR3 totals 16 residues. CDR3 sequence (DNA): TGTGCCAGCAGCCCGCCAGTGGGGGGTATTGCAAAGACCCAGTACTTC. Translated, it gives CASSPPVGGIAKTQYF.

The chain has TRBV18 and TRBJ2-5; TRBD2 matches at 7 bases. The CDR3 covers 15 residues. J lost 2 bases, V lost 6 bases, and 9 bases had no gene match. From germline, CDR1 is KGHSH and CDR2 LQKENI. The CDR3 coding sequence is TGTGCCAGCTCGCAGTCCGACGGGGGGCAAGAGACCCAGTACTTC. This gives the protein CASSQSDGGQETQYF.

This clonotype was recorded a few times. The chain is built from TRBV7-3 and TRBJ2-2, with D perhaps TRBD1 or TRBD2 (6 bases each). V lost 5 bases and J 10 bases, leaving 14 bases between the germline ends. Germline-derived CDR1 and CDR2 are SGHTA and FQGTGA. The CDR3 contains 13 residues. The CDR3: CASSPPGAPELFF. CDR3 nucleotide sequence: TGTGCCAGCAGCCCCCCGGGGGCCCCGGAGCTGTTTTTT. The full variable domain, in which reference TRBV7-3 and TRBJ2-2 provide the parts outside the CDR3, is GAGVSQTPSNKVTEKGKYVELRCDPISGHTALYWYRQSLGQGPEFLIYFQGTGAADDSGLPNDRFFAVRPEGSVSTLKIQRTERGDSAVYLCASSPPGAPELFFGEGSRLTVL.

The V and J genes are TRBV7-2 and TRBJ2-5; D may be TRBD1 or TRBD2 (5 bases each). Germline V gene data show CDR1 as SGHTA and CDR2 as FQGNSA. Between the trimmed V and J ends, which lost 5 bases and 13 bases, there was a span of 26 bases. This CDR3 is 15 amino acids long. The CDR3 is CASSPPGTASFVGYF. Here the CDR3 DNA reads TGTGCCAGCAGCCCCCCCGGGACGGCCTCCTTCGTGGGGTACTTC.

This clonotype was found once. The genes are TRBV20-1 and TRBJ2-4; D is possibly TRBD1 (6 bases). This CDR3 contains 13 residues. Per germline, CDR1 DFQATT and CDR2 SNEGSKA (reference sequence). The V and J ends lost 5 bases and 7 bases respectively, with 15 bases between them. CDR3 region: CSAGDTGTNIQYF. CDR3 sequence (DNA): TGCAGTGCTGGTGACACAGGGACCAACATTCAGTACTTC.

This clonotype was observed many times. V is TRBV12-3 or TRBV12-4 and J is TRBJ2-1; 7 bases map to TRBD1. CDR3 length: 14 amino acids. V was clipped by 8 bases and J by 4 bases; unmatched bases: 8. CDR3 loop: CASGPGTAYNEQFF. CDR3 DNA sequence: TGTGCCAGCGGACCCGGGACAGCGTACAATGAGCAGTTCTTC.

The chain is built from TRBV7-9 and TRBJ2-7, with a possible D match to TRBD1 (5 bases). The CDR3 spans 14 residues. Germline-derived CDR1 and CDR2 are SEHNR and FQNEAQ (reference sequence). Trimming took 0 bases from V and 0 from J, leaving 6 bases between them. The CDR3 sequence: CASSLATASYEQYF. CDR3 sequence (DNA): TGTGCCAGCAGCTTAGCGACAGCCTCCTACGAGCAGTACTTC.

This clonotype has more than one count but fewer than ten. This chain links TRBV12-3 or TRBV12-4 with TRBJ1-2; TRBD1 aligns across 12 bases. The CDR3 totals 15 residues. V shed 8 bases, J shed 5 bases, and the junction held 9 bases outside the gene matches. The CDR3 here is CASRGQGAVVYGYTF. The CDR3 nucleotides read TGTGCCAGCCGGGGACAGGGGGCGGTCGTGTATGGCTACACCTTC.

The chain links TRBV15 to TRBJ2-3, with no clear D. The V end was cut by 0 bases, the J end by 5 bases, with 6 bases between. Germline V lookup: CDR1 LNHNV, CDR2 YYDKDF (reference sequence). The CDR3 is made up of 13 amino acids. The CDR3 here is CATSRDRIDTQYF. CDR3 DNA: TGTGCCACCAGCAGAGATAGGATAGATACGCAGTATTTT. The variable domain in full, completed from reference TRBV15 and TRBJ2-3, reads DAMVIQNPRYQVTQFGKPVTLSCSQTLNHNVMYWYQQKSSQAPKLLFHYYDKDFNNEADTPDNFQSRRPNTSFCFLDIRSPGLGDTAMYLCATSRDRIDTQYFGPGTRLTVL.